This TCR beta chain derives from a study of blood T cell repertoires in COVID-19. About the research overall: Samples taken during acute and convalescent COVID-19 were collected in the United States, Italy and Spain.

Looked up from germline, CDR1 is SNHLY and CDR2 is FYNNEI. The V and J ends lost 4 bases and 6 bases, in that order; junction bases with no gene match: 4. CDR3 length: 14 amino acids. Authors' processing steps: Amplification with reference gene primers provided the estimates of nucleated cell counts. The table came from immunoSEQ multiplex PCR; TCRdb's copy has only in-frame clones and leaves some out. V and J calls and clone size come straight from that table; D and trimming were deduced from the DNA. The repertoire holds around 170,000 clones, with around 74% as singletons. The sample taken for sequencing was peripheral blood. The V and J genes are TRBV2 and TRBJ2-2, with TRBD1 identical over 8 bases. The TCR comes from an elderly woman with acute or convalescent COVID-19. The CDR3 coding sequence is TGTGCCAGCAGTGTAACAGGGGGACCCGGGGAGCTGTTTTTT. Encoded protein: CASSVTGGPGELFF.